This TCR beta chain was found in a study of Tregs in tolerant kidney transplant recipients. As concerns this clone: Antigen specificity is unknown.

Study-level results: This study did not directly address biological reproducibility. The small number of patients limits these findings pending further validation.

Germline assignment: CDR1 SGDLS and CDR2 YYNGEE. Germline trimming cut 0 bases from V and 3 bases from J; bases unmatched to any gene: 2. CDR3 length: 15 residues. Method: immunoSEQ multiplex PCR; TCRdb's copy keeps in-frame clones and lacks some. The sample lists about 88,000 clones; more than 80% were seen once. Unstimulated regulatory T cells (CD4+CD25+CD127-), CD4+CD25- non-regulatory cells, CD4 and CD8 cells were FACS-sorted from thawed PBMCs. Sequencing was done on a sample of CD8+ T cells from blood. The J gene is TRBJ2-1, the V gene TRBV9; 8 nucleotides line up with TRBD2. This receptor was taken from a human donor in good health. DNA of the CDR3: TGTGCCAGCAGCGTAGCCGGGGGGGGCTACAATGAGCAGTTCTTC. Encoded protein: CASSVAGGGYNEQFF. Drawing the rest from reference TRBV9 and TRBJ2-1, the complete variable domain is DSGVTQTPKHLITATGQRVTLRCSPRSGDLSVYWYQQSLDQGLQFLIQYYNGEERAKGNILERFSAQQFPDLHSELNLSSLELGDSALYFCASSVAGGGYNEQFFGPGTRLTVL.